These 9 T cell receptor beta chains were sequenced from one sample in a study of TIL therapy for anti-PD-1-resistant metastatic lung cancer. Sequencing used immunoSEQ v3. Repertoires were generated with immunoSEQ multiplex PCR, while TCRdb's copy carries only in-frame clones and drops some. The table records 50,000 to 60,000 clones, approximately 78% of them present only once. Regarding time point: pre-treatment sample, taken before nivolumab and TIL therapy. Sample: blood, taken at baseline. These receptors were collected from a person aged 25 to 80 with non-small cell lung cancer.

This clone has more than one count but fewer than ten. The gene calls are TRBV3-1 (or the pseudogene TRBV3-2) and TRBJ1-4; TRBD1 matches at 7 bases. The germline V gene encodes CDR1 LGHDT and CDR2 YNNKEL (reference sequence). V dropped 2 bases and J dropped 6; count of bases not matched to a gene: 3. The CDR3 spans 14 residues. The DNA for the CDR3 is TGTGCCAGCAGCCAACACACAGGGGATGAAAAACTGTTTTTT. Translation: CASSQHTGDEKLFF.

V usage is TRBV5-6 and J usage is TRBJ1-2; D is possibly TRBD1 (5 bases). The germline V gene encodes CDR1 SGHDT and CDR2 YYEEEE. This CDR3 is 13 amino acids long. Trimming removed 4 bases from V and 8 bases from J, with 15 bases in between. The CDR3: CASSRGAGRGYTF. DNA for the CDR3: TGTGCCAGCAGCCGAGGCGCAGGGCGAGGCTACACCTTC. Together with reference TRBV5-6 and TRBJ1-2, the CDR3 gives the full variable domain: DAGVTQSPTHLIKTRGQQVTLRCSPKSGHDTVSWYQQALGQGPQFIFQYYEEEERQRGNFPDRFSGHQFPNYSSELNVNALLLGDSALYLCASSRGAGRGYTFGSGTRLTVV.

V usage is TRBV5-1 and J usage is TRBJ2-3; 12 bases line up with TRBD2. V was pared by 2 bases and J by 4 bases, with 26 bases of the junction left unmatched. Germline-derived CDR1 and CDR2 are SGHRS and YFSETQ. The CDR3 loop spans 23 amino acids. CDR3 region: CASSFPSHLPSGGASISADTQYF. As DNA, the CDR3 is TGCGCCAGCAGCTTTCCTAGTCACCTTCCTAGCGGGGGGGCCTCCATCTCCGCAGATACGCAGTATTTT. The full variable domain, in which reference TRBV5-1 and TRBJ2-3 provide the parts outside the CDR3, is KAGVTQTPRYLIKTRGQQVTLSCSPISGHRSVSWYQQTPGQGLQFLFEYFSETQRNKGNFPGRFSGRQFSNSRSEMNVSTLELGDSALYLCASSFPSHLPSGGASISADTQYFGPGTRLTVL.

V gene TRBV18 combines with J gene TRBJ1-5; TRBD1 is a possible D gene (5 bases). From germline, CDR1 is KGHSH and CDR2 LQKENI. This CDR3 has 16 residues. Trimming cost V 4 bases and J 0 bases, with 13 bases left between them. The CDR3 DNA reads TGTGCCAGCTCACTAAAGGGCAGGGATAGCAATCAGCCCCAGCATTTT. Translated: CASSLKGRDSNQPQHF.

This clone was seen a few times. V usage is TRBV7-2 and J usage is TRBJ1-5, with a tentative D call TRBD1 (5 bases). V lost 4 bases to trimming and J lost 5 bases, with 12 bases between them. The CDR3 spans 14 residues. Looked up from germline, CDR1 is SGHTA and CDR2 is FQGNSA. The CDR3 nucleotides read TGTGCCAGCAGCTCTACCAGGGCCTATCAGCCCCAGCATTTT. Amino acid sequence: CASSSTRAYQPQHF.

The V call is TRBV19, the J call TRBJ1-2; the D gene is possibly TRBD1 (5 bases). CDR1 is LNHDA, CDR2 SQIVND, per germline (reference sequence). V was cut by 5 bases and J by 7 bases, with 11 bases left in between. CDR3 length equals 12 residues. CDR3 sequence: CASSLGARGYTF. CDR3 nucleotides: TGTGCCAGTAGTCTCGGGGCCCGTGGCTACACCTTC.

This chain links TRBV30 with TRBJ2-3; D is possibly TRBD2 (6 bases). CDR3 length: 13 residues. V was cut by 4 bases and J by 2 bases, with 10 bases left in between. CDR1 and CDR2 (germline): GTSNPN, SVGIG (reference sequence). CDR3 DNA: TGTGCCTGGACGGCGGGACTCACAGATACGCAGTATTTT. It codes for CAWTAGLTDTQYF.

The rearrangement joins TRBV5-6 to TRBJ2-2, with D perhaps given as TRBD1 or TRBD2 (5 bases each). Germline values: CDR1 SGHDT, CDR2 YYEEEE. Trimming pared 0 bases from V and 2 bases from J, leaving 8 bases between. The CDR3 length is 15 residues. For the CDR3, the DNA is TGTGCCAGCAGCTTGGGGGGGTTCAACACCGGGGAGCTGTTTTTT. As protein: CASSLGGFNTGELFF.

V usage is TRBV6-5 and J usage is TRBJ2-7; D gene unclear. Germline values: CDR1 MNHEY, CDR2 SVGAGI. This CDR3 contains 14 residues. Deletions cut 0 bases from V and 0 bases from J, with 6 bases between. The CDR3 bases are TGTGCCAGCAGTTACTCTCGCCTCTCCTACGAGCAGTACTTC. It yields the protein CASSYSRLSYEQYF.